Here is one T cell receptor beta chain with its context. These data belong to a study of identical twins. TCRdb re-called the 5' RACE reads through MiXCR, storing one row per CDR3 protein. The sample has 500,000 to 600,000 distinct CDR3 sequences; roughly a fifth are singletons. The CDR3 runs to 13 residues. The V end lost 3 bases, the J end lost 10 bases, and 16 bases lay between the germline ends. Germline V gene sequence: CDR1 DFQATT, CDR2 SNEGSKA (reference sequence). The same data also went into a second study, on T cells expressing NK-cell markers.

This rearrangement joins TRBV20-1 to TRBJ2-1; the D gene is possibly TRBD2 (6 bases). The sequenced material came from CD4+ T cells sorted from blood. This TCR was sampled from a woman younger than 35 in good health. CDR3 loop: CSARAPRGGEQFF. The CDR3 nucleotides read TGCAGTGCTAGGGCCCCGCGGGGCGGGGAGCAGTTCTTC.